These 3 T cell receptor beta chains were sequenced from one sample in a study of tumor-infiltrating lymphocytes in primary liver carcinoma. Priming with a constant-region primer yielded TCR beta cDNA from about 480 ng total RNA. For TCR beta, libraries were produced by three nested multiplex PCR rounds using slightly modified ARM-PCR. Each of the first two PCR rounds ran nine to ten cycles with TRBV1-TRBV30 forward and C-beta reverse primers. TCRdb re-analysed the multiplex PCR reads in MiXCR, keeping a single row per CDR3 protein. Of 300,000 to 400,000 distinct CDR3 sequences listed, 55% to 65% are singletons. RNA was extracted from whole blood without cell sorting, alongside germline DNA. The sequenced sample consisted of peripheral blood. The receptors originated from a man aged 35 to 55 with primary liver carcinoma and hepatitis B virus infection.

This clonotype appeared many times. This chain uses TRBV10-3 with TRBJ2-7; no definite D call. V shed 2 bases and J shed 4 bases, with 9 bases lying between them. Germline V lookup: CDR1 ENHRY, CDR2 SYGVKD. This CDR3 comprises 13 residues. The DNA for the CDR3 is TGTGCCATCAGTGAGGGGGAACGTTACGAGCAGTACTTC. Protein product: CAISEGERYEQYF.

Worth noting for this clonotype: One junction end disagrees with the germline gene, perhaps due to a read error. This chain links TRBV4-1 with TRBJ2-5; 16 bases are a match to TRBD2. Germline CDR1 reads MGHRA; CDR2 reads YSYEKL. This CDR3 is 17 amino acids long. The CDR3 loop is CASRCSPGTSGGETQYF. DNA for the CDR3: TGCGCCAGCAGATGCAGTCCCGGGACTAGCGGGGGGGAGACCCAATACTTC.

This clonotype occurred many times. The rearrangement uses TRBV6-1 and TRBJ1-2, with 7 bases identical to TRBD1. J lost 4 bases, V lost 5 bases, and 4 bases had no gene match. The CDR3 totals 13 residues. CDR1 is MNHNS and CDR2 is SASEGT in the germline V gene. The CDR3 region is CASSPGQLYGYTF. CDR3 coding DNA: TGTGCCAGCAGTCCGGGACAGCTCTATGGCTACACCTTC.